The 22 T cell receptor beta chains below come from one sample, sequenced in a study of blood T cell repertoires in COVID-19. Here immunoSEQ multiplex PCR was the method, and the copy in TCRdb shows in-frame clones only, minus some. The sample lists roughly 300,000 clones, roughly 87% occurring once. Sample: PBMCs or T cells enriched from blood (not recorded which). All receptors come from a woman aged 25 to 39 who had recovered from COVID-19.

This chain links TRBV10-3 with TRBJ2-1; 10 bases line up with TRBD1. This CDR3 contains 15 residues. The junction had 8 bases not matched to a gene; V was cut back by 6 bases and J by 6 bases. Per the germline V gene, CDR1 is ENHRY and CDR2 is SYGVKD. The CDR3 here is CAIRSDRGRGNEQFF. In DNA, the CDR3 is TGTGCCATCAGGAGCGACAGGGGGCGAGGCAATGAGCAGTTCTTC.

J is TRBJ2-7 and V is TRBV6-5, with 8 bases fitting TRBD2. There are 15 residues in the CDR3. CDR1 and CDR2 from the germline V gene are MNHEY and SVGAGI. J gave up 6 bases and V 0 bases, and 7 bases lay outside the gene matches. The CDR3: CASSYSSGGLAEQYF. The CDR3 coding sequence is TGTGCCAGCAGTTACTCGTCGGGGGGGCTTGCCGAGCAGTACTTC.

V usage is TRBV3-1 (or the pseudogene TRBV3-2) and J usage is TRBJ1-4; tentative D call: TRBD1 (6 bases). Germline lookup yields CDR1 LGHDT and CDR2 YNNKEL (reference sequence). V was pared by 0 bases and J by 7 bases, with 12 bases between. The CDR3 sequence is 15 residues long. The CDR3 nucleotides read TGTGCCAGCAGCCAAGAACAGGGAATGGGTGAAAAACTGTTTTTT. Its protein is CASSQEQGMGEKLFF.

The CDR3: CASSRPGGPYNEQFF. The CDR3 DNA is TGTGCCAGTAGCCGCCCGGGGGGGCCGTACAATGAGCAGTTCTTC. The chain recombines TRBV19 with TRBJ2-1; 8 positions match TRBD2. Unmatched junction bases numbered 8, after V lost 6 bases and J lost 4 bases. Per the germline V gene, CDR1 is LNHDA and CDR2 is SQIVND (reference sequence). The CDR3 consists of 15 residues.

This chain connects TRBV6-5 to TRBJ2-7, with TRBD1 matching 9 bases. This CDR3 has 12 amino acids. Germline CDR1 and CDR2: MNHEY and SVGAGI. The ends lost 6 bases at V and 6 bases at J; junction bases unmatched: 3. This chain's CDR3 is CASREDRGEQYF. Here the CDR3 DNA reads TGTGCCAGCAGAGAGGACAGGGGCGAGCAGTACTTC.

The chain links TRBV18 to TRBJ1-4; 9 positions agree with TRBD1. The length of the CDR3 is 15 residues. Germline trimming cut 3 bases from V and 7 bases from J; bases unmatched to any gene: 6. CDR1 and CDR2 from the germline V gene are KGHSH and LQKENI. The CDR3 DNA is TGTGCCAGCTCACCTCCGAGGACAGGGGTTGAAAAACTGTTTTTT. This gives the protein CASSPPRTGVEKLFF.

The gene calls are TRBV27 and TRBJ2-7, with TRBD1 matching 7 bases. The CDR3 is 14 residues long. With V trimmed by 6 bases and J by 1 base, 6 bases remained unmatched. The germline V gene encodes CDR1 MNHEY and CDR2 SMNVEV (reference sequence). CDR3 region: CASRRAGGSYEQYF. The CDR3 coding sequence is TGTGCCAGCAGGAGGGCAGGGGGATCCTACGAGCAGTACTTC.

The chain is built from TRBV2 and TRBJ2-7; TRBD2 matches at 9 bases. V shed 6 bases, J shed 1 base, and the junction held 4 bases outside the gene matches. The germline V gene has CDR1 SNHLY and CDR2 FYNNEI. The CDR3 spans 14 residues. In DNA form, the CDR3 reads TGTGCCAGCAGATTAGCGGGGGAATCCTACGAGCAGTACTTC. Its translation is CASRLAGESYEQYF. Full variable domain (missing parts from reference TRBV2 and TRBJ2-7): EPEVTQTPSHQVTQMGQEVILRCVPISNHLYFYWYRQILGQKVEFLVSFYNNEISEKSEIFDDQFSVERPDGSNFTLKIRSTKLEDSAMYFCASRLAGESYEQYFGPGTRLTVT.

The chain is built from TRBV2 and TRBJ1-3; D ambiguous. Germline V CDR1 and CDR2: SNHLY, FYNNEI. Trimming left V 2 bases short and J 6 bases short, with 5 bases between. The CDR3 is 12 amino acids. CDR3 in amino acids: CASSESANTIYF. CDR3 coding DNA: TGTGCCAGCAGTGAAAGCGCAAACACCATATATTTT. Based on the CDR3 plus reference TRBV2 and TRBJ1-3, the full variable domain is EPEVTQTPSHQVTQMGQEVILRCVPISNHLYFYWYRQILGQKVEFLVSFYNNEISEKSEIFDDQFSVERPDGSNFTLKIRSTKLEDSAMYFCASSESANTIYFGEGSWLTVV.

The V and J genes are TRBV27 and TRBJ1-2; no clear D. Germline CDR1 is MNHEY and CDR2 is SMNVEV (reference sequence). The CDR3 is made up of 15 amino acids. V was shortened by 3 bases and J by 2 bases, with 13 bases between the two germline ends. The CDR3 region is CASSFLAGANYGYTF. As DNA, the CDR3 is TGTGCCAGCAGTTTTCTAGCAGGAGCAAACTATGGCTACACCTTC.

This rearrangement joins TRBV24-1 to TRBJ2-5, with 7 positions matching TRBD2. Germline V gives CDR1 KGHDR, CDR2 SFDVKD. V lost 4 bases to trimming and J lost 2 bases; unmatched junction nucleotides: 6. The CDR3 runs to 15 residues. The CDR3 DNA sequence: TGTGCCACCAGTGACTCCGGACTAGGACAAGAGACCCAGTACTTC. Amino acid sequence: CATSDSGLGQETQYF.

The chain joins TRBV11-2 to TRBJ2-5; TRBD2 matches 7 bases. The CDR3 length is 16 residues. Unmatched junction bases numbered 5, after V lost 1 base and J lost 0 bases. Germline CDR1 reads SGHAT; CDR2 reads FQNNGV. CDR3 nucleotide sequence: TGTGCCAGCAGCTTAGGGCGGGGGAGGTACCAAGAGACCCAGTACTTC. It specifies CASSLGRGRYQETQYF.

The chain carries TRBV14 and TRBJ1-2; 7 positions agree with TRBD1. With 4 bases clipped from V and 5 bases from J, the junction kept 4 bases outside the gene matches. Germline CDR1 SGHDN, CDR2 FVKESK. The CDR3 consists of 13 residues. CDR3 nucleotide sequence: TGTGCCAGCAGCCCGGGACAGTCTTATGGCTACACCTTC. This sequence encodes CASSPGQSYGYTF.

The genes are TRBV19 and TRBJ1-1; 12 bases are shared with TRBD1. V lost 5 bases and J lost 4; bases outside the gene matches: 5. Germline CDR1 LNHDA, CDR2 SQIVND (reference sequence). CDR3 size: 15 residues. The CDR3 nucleotides are TGTGCCAGTAGTGGGGGACAGGGGGCGCCCACTGAAGCTTTCTTT. Protein product: CASSGGQGAPTEAFF.

This chain uses TRBV19 with TRBJ1-2; D not certain. Germline CDR1 LNHDA, CDR2 SQIVND (reference sequence). The CDR3 extends over 13 amino acids. V lost 6 bases and J 3 bases, leaving 11 bases between the germline ends. Here the CDR3 DNA reads TGTGCCAGTAGCTCCGAGGGCTACTATGGCTACACCTTC. Translated: CASSSEGYYGYTF.

With regard to this clone: The sample contains more than one DNA sequence encoding this CDR3. The genes are TRBV18 and TRBJ1-3, with 11 bases lining up with TRBD1. Germline trimming cut 3 bases from V and 4 bases from J; bases unmatched to any gene: 2. Germline values: CDR1 KGHSH, CDR2 LQKENI. The CDR3 runs to 15 residues. The CDR3 loop is CASSPGQGAGNTIYF. DNA for the CDR3: TGTGCCAGCTCACCCGGACAGGGGGCAGGAAACACCATATATTTT.

This clone was recorded a few times. This chain links TRBV10-3 with TRBJ1-1, with 8 bases aligning to TRBD1. The germline CDR1 and CDR2 sequences are ENHRY and SYGVKD. V gave up 5 bases and J gave up 1 base; unmatched junction bases: 9. The CDR3 sequence is 16 residues long. The CDR3 reads CAISKREGTGNTEAFF. CDR3 in DNA: TGTGCCATCAGTAAGAGGGAGGGGACAGGGAACACTGAAGCTTTCTTT.

This sequence joins TRBV3-1 (or the pseudogene TRBV3-2) and TRBJ2-2; D uncertain. CDR1 LGHDT and CDR2 YNNKEL come from the germline V gene (reference sequence). The ends were cut back, 1 base at V and 3 bases at J, with 9 bases in the middle. The CDR3 has 15 residues. Here the CDR3 DNA reads TGTGCCAGCAGCCAAGGAGGCTGGTACACCGGGGAGCTGTTTTTT. It specifies CASSQGGWYTGELFF.

The V and J genes are TRBV2 and TRBJ1-2, with D perhaps matching TRBD1 (5 bases). V lost 0 bases and J lost 5, with 10 bases in between. The germline V gene encodes CDR1 SNHLY and CDR2 FYNNEI. This CDR3 contains 14 residues. Written as DNA, the CDR3 is TGTGCCAGCAGTGAAGCGGTCAGGGCTTATGGCTACACCTTC. Protein product: CASSEAVRAYGYTF.

The V and J genes are TRBV7-2 and TRBJ1-2; 8 nucleotides align to TRBD1. Germline CDR1 and CDR2: SGHTA and FQGNSA. This CDR3 is built from 14 residues. V lost 4 bases, J lost 8 bases, and 9 bases stayed unmatched. Here the CDR3 DNA reads TGTGCCAGCAGCTCCCAAGGGACAGGCTGGGGCTACACCTTC. It is translated as CASSSQGTGWGYTF.

The table lists this clone with a count of one. The V gene is TRBV14, the J gene TRBJ1-3; D is undetermined. Trimming shortened V by 3 bases and J by 4 bases, and 4 bases separated the two germline ends. The CDR3 has 12 residues. Germline V gene lookup returns CDR1 SGHDN and CDR2 FVKESK. This CDR3 is CASSQTGNTIYF. The CDR3 DNA sequence: TGTGCCAGCAGCCAGACAGGAAACACCATATATTTT.

V usage is TRBV5-6 and J usage is TRBJ2-7, with D possibly being TRBD1 (5 bases). Per germline, CDR1 SGHDT and CDR2 YYEEEE. V was clipped by 3 bases and J by 5 bases, with 12 bases between them. The CDR3 runs to 13 residues. This CDR3 is CASSSNRMNEQYF. The DNA for the CDR3 is TGTGCCAGCAGCTCCAACAGGATGAACGAGCAGTACTTC.